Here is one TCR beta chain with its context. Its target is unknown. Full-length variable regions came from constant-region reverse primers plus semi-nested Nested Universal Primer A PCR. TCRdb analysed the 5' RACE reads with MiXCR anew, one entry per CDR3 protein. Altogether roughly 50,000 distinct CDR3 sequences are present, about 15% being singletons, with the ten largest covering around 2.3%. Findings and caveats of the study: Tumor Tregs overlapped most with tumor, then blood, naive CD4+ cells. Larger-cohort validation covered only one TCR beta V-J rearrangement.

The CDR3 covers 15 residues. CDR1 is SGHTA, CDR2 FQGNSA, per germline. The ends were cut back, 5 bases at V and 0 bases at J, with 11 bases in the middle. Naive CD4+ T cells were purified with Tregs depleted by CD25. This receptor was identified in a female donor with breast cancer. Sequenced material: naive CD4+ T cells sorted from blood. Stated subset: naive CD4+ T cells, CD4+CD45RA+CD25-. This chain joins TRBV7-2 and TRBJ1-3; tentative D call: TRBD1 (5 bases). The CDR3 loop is CASSTRQLSGNTIYF. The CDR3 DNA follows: TGTGCCAGCAGCACCCGACAGCTCTCTGGAAACACCATATATTTT.